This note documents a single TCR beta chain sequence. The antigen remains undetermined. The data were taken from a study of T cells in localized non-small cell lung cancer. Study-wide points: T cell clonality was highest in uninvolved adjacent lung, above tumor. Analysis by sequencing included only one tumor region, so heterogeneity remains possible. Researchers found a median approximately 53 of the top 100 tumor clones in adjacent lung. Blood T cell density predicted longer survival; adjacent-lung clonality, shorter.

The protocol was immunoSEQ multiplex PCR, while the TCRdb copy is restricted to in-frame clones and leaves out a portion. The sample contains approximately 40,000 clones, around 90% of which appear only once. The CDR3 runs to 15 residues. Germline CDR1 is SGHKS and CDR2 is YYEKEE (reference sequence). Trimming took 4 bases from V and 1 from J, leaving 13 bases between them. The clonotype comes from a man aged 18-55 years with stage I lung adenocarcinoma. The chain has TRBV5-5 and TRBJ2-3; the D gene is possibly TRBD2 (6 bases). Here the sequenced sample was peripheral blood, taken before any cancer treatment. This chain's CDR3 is CASSISGGGTDTQYF. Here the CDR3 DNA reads TGTGCCAGCAGCATTAGCGGTGGGGGCACAGATACGCAGTATTTT.